Following are 27 T cell receptor beta chains from one sample sequenced in a study of shared clonotypes between healthy human individuals (dated by TCRdb to about 2020). Library prep was done by the immunoSEQ multiplex PCR assay. TCRdb took this table from immuneACCESS and kept in-frame rearrangements with V and J called. Such tables lack part of the clones; where checked against another copy, unresolved V genes explain under half of the gap, and the rest is unexplained. Counted in this sample were more than 1,200,000 clones; approximately 98.5% of them appeared once. The ten largest make up under 0.45% of the sample. Sequencing input: naive CD4+ T cells sorted from blood. Interpreted using the paper, the cell subset or site label stands for: CD45RA+ positively selected. The receptors here all came from a man aged 25 to 40 in good health.

In this sample, this clone turned up once. The chain uses TRBV7-2 and TRBJ2-7, with D hard to call. The CDR3 runs to 15 residues. The V gene's germline CDR1 is SGHTA and CDR2 FQGNSA. With 0 bases removed from V and 4 bases from J, the gap between germline ends came to 13 bases. CDR3 protein: CASSLASRLNYEQYF. Here the CDR3 DNA reads TGTGCCAGCAGCTTAGCGTCCAGGTTGAATTACGAGCAGTACTTC.

The table lists this clone with a count of one. The genes are TRBV5-1 and TRBJ2-7; D possibly corresponds to TRBD2 (6 bases). The CDR3 has 13 amino acids. The ends were cut back, 2 bases at V and 7 bases at J, with 13 bases in the middle. Germline V gene lookup returns CDR1 SGHRS and CDR2 YFSETQ. The CDR3 DNA sequence: TGCGCCAGCAGCTTTCAAGCGGAGGGGGAGCAGTACTTC. It is translated as CASSFQAEGEQYF.

The chain carries TRBV7-2 and TRBJ2-5; D is ambiguous. Germline lookup yields CDR1 SGHTA and CDR2 FQGNSA. The CDR3 consists of 15 residues. V lost 0 bases and J 1 base, leaving 9 bases between the germline ends. CDR3 amino acids: CASSLARLRQETQYF. In DNA, the CDR3 is TGTGCCAGCAGCTTAGCCCGGTTGCGCCAAGAGACCCAGTACTTC. The full variable domain, rest sourced from reference TRBV7-2 and TRBJ2-5, is GAGVSQSPSNKVTEKGKDVELRCDPISGHTALYWYRQSLGQGLEFLIYFQGNSAPDKSGLPSDRFSAERTGGSVSTLTIQRTQQEDSAVYLCASSLARLRQETQYFGPGTRLLVL.

This chain joins TRBV7-9 and TRBJ2-1; TRBD2 is a possible D gene (5 bases). The CDR3 is 10 residues long. From germline, CDR1 is SEHNR and CDR2 FQNEAQ (reference sequence). V lost 10 bases to trimming and J lost 7 bases, with 8 bases between them. The CDR3, as DNA: TGTGCCATCTCGGGAAATGAGCAGTTCTTC. Amino acids: CAISGNEQFF.

The chain carries TRBV18 and TRBJ2-3; 14 bases fit TRBD2. CDR3 size: 19 residues. Germline lookup yields CDR1 KGHSH and CDR2 LQKENI. V lost 1 base to trimming and J lost 4 bases; unmatched junction nucleotides: 10. The CDR3 loop reads CASSPLGLAGVVAPDTQYF. CDR3 nucleotides: TGTGCCAGCTCACCACTGGGACTAGCGGGAGTGGTGGCTCCAGATACGCAGTATTTT.

The chain couples TRBV6-1 to TRBJ2-2; D uncertain. V lost 0 bases and J lost 4, with 9 bases in between. The CDR3 has 15 amino acids. Germline CDR1 and CDR2: MNHNS and SASEGT. Here the CDR3 DNA reads TGTGCCAGCAGTGAAGCGCCCCTCTCCACCGGGGAGCTGTTTTTT. Protein product: CASSEAPLSTGELFF.

The chain employs TRBV15 and TRBJ2-3; possible D gene TRBD1, 6 bases. From germline, CDR1 is LNHNV and CDR2 YYDKDF (reference sequence). This CDR3 region has 15 residues. V was pared by 1 base and J by 8 bases, with 16 bases between. CDR3 in amino acids: CATSRAVDSPSTQYF. The CDR3 DNA follows: TGTGCCACCAGCAGAGCCGTGGACAGTCCCAGTACGCAGTATTTT.

The chain joins TRBV28 to TRBJ2-3; 11 nucleotides align to TRBD2. Looked up from germline, CDR1 is MDHEN and CDR2 is SYDVKM. V lost 5 bases to trimming and J lost 3 bases; unmatched junction nucleotides: 7. This CDR3 comprises 16 residues. DNA of the CDR3: TGTGCCAGCAGTCCCCGACTAGCGGGACCTACAGATACGCAGTATTTT. Translation gives CASSPRLAGPTDTQYF.

V gene TRBV4-1 combines with J gene TRBJ1-2; the D gene is possibly TRBD1 (5 bases). The V end was cut by 0 bases, the J end by 2 bases, with 10 bases between. Germline values: CDR1 MGHRA, CDR2 YSYEKL. The CDR3 is 15 amino acids. The CDR3 spells CASSQESDRNYGYTF. As DNA, the CDR3 is TGCGCCAGCAGCCAAGAGTCCGACAGAAACTATGGCTACACCTTC.

CDR3 amino acids: CASSPTGLSRWPQHF. Written as DNA, the CDR3 is TGTGCCAGCAGTCCAACAGGGCTCTCACGATGGCCCCAGCATTTT. The genes are TRBV27 and TRBJ1-5; D perhaps matches TRBD1 (6 bases). The CDR3 contains 15 residues. CDR1 is MNHEY and CDR2 is SMNVEV in the germline V gene (reference sequence). Between the trimmed V and J ends, which lost 5 bases and 9 bases, there was a span of 20 bases.

The CDR3 nucleotides read TGTGCCAGCAGCTCCTACTACCTCTTGCGGGAGGGTGATAATACGCAGTATTTT. It is translated as CASSSYYLLREGDNTQYF. The chain is built from TRBV7-8 and TRBJ2-3, with TRBD2 matching 9 bases. There are 18 residues in the CDR3. Looked up from germline, CDR1 is SGHVS and CDR2 is FQNEAQ. J was trimmed by 7 bases and V by 4 bases; bases with no gene match: 18.

The V and J genes are TRBV15 and TRBJ2-3; 10 bases agree with TRBD2. The CDR3 runs 18 residues. Trimming at V came to 0 bases and at J to 2 bases, leaving 8 bases not matched to a gene. Germline values: CDR1 LNHNV, CDR2 YYDKDF (reference sequence). CDR3 residues: CATSRDNLLAGFTDTQYF. DNA of the CDR3: TGTGCCACCAGCAGAGATAATTTACTAGCGGGATTCACAGATACGCAGTATTTT.

The chain links TRBV6-4 to TRBJ1-4; D gene uncertain. Germline CDR1 MRHNA, CDR2 SNTAGT. The CDR3 loop spans 17 amino acids. Trimming shortened V by 5 bases and J by 0 bases, and 16 bases separated the two germline ends. This CDR3 is CASSPRFPLATNEKLFF. CDR3 sequence (DNA): TGTGCCAGCAGTCCTCGGTTCCCCCTCGCAACTAATGAAAAACTGTTTTTT.

This clone was seen repeatedly, ten times or more. This chain links TRBV5-6 with TRBJ2-1; TRBD2 is a possible D gene (5 bases). V shed 4 bases and J shed 6 bases, with 11 bases lying between them. The CDR3 is 13 amino acids. Germline CDR1 reads SGHDT; CDR2 reads YYEEEE. The CDR3 nucleotides read TGTGCCAGCAGCCTTCTAGCCTTCAATGAGCAGTTCTTC. It codes for CASSLLAFNEQFF.

This rearrangement joins TRBV5-4 to TRBJ2-7, with unresolved D. Germline V gene data show CDR1 as SGHNT and CDR2 as YYREEE (reference sequence). The CDR3 is made up of 14 amino acids. Trimming left V 1 base short and J 0 bases short, with 8 bases between. The CDR3 region is CASSLRSSSYEQYF. Here the CDR3 DNA reads TGTGCCAGCAGCTTGAGGTCGAGCTCCTACGAGCAGTACTTC.

The V gene is TRBV11-2, the J gene TRBJ1-2; 7 bases are shared with TRBD1. Trimming removed 5 bases from V and 4 bases from J; junction bases left unmatched: 13. The CDR3 is 16 residues long. The V gene's germline CDR1 is SGHAT and CDR2 FQNNGV. The CDR3 DNA sequence: TGTGCCAGCAGCCGGTACGGGACAGCGCTCACCTATGGCTACACCTTC. Protein product: CASSRYGTALTYGYTF.

The chain joins TRBV27 to TRBJ2-2; D unresolved. CDR1 MNHEY and CDR2 SMNVEV come from the germline V gene (reference sequence). With 2 bases removed from V and 8 bases from J, the gap between germline ends came to 6 bases. CDR3 length equals 12 residues. CDR3 loop: CASSLVRGELFF. In DNA form, the CDR3 reads TGTGCCAGCAGTTTAGTAAGAGGGGAGCTGTTTTTT.

J is TRBJ1-1 and V is TRBV15; no definite D call. V lost 0 bases, J lost 1 base, and 12 bases lay in between. Per germline, CDR1 LNHNV and CDR2 YYDKDF (reference sequence). This CDR3 spans 16 amino acids. The CDR3 reads CATSRDQNSRNTEAFF. The CDR3 DNA follows: TGTGCCACCAGCAGAGATCAGAACAGCCGGAACACTGAAGCTTTCTTT.

As for this clone: Other DNA variants within this sample encode the same CDR3. This chain links TRBV2 with TRBJ2-5; 7 bases fit TRBD2. Trimming at V came to 4 bases and at J to 5 bases, leaving 1 base not matched to a gene. The CDR3 is 12 amino acids. Germline-derived CDR1 and CDR2 are SNHLY and FYNNEI. In nucleotides, the CDR3 is TGTGCCAGCAGTGTGGGGGGGGAGACCCAGTACTTC. Amino acids: CASSVGGETQYF.

The V gene is TRBV6-5, the J gene TRBJ1-5; D perhaps matches TRBD1 (5 bases). Trimming removed 6 bases from V and 4 bases from J, with 10 bases in between. The CDR3 extends over 13 amino acids. The V gene's germline CDR1 is MNHEY and CDR2 SVGAGI. The CDR3 region is CASRYRGNQPQHF. The CDR3 DNA is TGTGCCAGCAGATATAGGGGAAATCAGCCCCAGCATTTT.

The chain employs TRBV29-1 and TRBJ2-3; a weak D match, TRBD1 (5 bases). Between the trimmed V and J ends, which lost 8 bases and 3 bases, there was a span of 9 bases. This CDR3 has 11 residues. CDR1 and CDR2 (germline): SQVTM, ANQGSEA. The CDR3 sequence is CSIRVTDTQYF. The CDR3 nucleotides are TGCAGCATCAGGGTGACAGATACGCAGTATTTT.

The chain links TRBV7-3 to TRBJ2-1; D gene uncertain. Trimming stripped 0 bases from V and 5 bases from J, with 8 bases between. The CDR3 extends over 14 amino acids. CDR1 SGHTA and CDR2 FQGTGA come from the germline V gene. The CDR3, as DNA: TGTGCCAGCAGCTTAACGCCGGGCAACAATGAGCAGTTCTTC. This translates into CASSLTPGNNEQFF.

This clone appeared once. The J gene is TRBJ2-7, the V gene TRBV7-8; D possibly corresponds to TRBD2 (6 bases). The germline V gene has CDR1 SGHVS and CDR2 FQNEAQ. Trimming removed 5 bases at V and 3 bases at J, with 17 bases between. The CDR3 totals 15 residues. CDR3 amino acids: CASSPRGWGNYEQYF. The CDR3 coding sequence is TGTGCCAGCAGCCCCCGGGGGTGGGGAAACTACGAGCAGTACTTC.

The chain recombines TRBV5-5 with TRBJ2-7, with D possibly TRBD1 on 6 matching bases. Germline loops: CDR1 SGHKS, CDR2 YYEKEE (reference sequence). Deletions cut 4 bases from V and 4 bases from J, with 30 bases between. The length of the CDR3 is 19 residues. The chain's CDR3 is CASSRVLTGSNPSNYEQYF. CDR3 bases: TGTGCCAGCAGCAGAGTGTTAACAGGGTCCAACCCATCCAATTACGAGCAGTACTTC.

Turning to this clone: In the same sample, other DNA sequences code for this CDR3. V gene TRBV5-1 combines with J gene TRBJ2-1; tentatively, D is TRBD2 (5 bases). Trimming took off 2 bases at V and 7 bases at J, with 7 bases between the two ends. Germline V gene sequence: CDR1 SGHRS, CDR2 YFSETQ. CDR3 size: 12 residues. CDR3 bases: TGCGCCAGCAGCTTTCCGGGAAATGAGCAGTTCTTC. It codes for CASSFPGNEQFF.

The chain joins TRBV5-6 to TRBJ2-5, with 8 bases that match TRBD1. Germline lookup yields CDR1 SGHDT and CDR2 YYEEEE. The CDR3 is made up of 14 amino acids. V lost 4 bases and J lost 7; bases outside the gene matches: 9. CDR3 nucleotides: TGTGCCAGCAGCGCGGGACAGGAGGGGGGGACCCAGTACTTC. Amino acid sequence: CASSAGQEGGTQYF.

The genes are TRBV11-2 and TRBJ2-7; TRBD1 or TRBD2 may be the D gene (5 bases each). CDR3 length equals 17 residues. Trimming left V 7 bases short and J 0 bases short, with 22 bases between. The germline V gene has CDR1 SGHAT and CDR2 FQNNGV. CDR3 DNA sequence: TGTGCCAGCACCCCCGGGGTAGGGGCCAGGAGCTCCTACGAGCAGTACTTC. Its protein product is CASTPGVGARSSYEQYF.